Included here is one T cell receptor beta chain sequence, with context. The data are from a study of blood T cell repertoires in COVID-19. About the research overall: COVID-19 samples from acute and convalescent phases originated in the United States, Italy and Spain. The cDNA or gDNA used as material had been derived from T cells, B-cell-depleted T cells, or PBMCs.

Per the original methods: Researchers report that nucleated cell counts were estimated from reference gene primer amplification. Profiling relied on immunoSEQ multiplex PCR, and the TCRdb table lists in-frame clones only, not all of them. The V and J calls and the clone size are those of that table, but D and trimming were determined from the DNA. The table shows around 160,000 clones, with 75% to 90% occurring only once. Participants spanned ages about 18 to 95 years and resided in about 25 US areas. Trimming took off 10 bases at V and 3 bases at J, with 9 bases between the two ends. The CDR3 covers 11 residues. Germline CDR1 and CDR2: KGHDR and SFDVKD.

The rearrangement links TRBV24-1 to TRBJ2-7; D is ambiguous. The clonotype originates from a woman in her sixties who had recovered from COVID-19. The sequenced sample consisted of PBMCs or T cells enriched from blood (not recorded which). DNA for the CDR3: TGTGCCACAGCGACGGGCTACGAGCAGTACTTC. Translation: CATATGYEQYF.